This entry lists 2 T cell receptor beta chains sequenced from one sample in a study of cytomegalovirus exposure and HLA in healthy donors. A multiplex PCR was run with 60 Vbeta primers and 13 Jbeta primers. Sequenced by immunoSEQ multiplex PCR; TCRdb stores in-frame clones only, minus some. The sample lists 150,000 to 200,000 clones; approximately 65% were seen once. What was sequenced was PBMCs. The receptors were sampled from a man in his forties in good health and CMV-seronegative.

The gene calls are TRBV5-1 and TRBJ1-1; D call uncertain. The CDR3 has 14 residues. Germline loops: CDR1 SGHRS, CDR2 YFSETQ. V lost 0 bases to trimming and J lost 5 bases, with 11 bases between them. The CDR3 DNA reads as TGCGCCAGCAGCTTGGGGCGGGGAACAACTGAAGCTTTCTTT. This sequence encodes CASSLGRGTTEAFF.

The rearrangement links TRBV29-1 to TRBJ2-1; TRBD1 matches at 8 bases. Germline CDR1 is SQVTM and CDR2 is ANQGSEA. This CDR3 contains 13 residues. V shed 7 bases, J shed 3 bases, and the junction held 5 bases outside the gene matches. The CDR3 nucleotides read TGCAGCGGACAGGGGTTCCTCTACAATGAGCAGTTCTTC. Protein product: CSGQGFLYNEQFF.